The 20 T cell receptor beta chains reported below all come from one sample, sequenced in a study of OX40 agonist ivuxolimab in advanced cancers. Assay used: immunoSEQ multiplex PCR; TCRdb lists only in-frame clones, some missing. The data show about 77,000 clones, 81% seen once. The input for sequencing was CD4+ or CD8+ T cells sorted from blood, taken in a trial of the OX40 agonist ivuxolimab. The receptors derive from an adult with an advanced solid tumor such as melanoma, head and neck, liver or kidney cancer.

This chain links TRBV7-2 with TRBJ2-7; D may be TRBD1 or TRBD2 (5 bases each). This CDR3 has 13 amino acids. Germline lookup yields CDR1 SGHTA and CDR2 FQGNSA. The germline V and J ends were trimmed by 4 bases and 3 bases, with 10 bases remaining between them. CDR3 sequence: CASSYRRNYEQYF. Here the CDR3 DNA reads TGTGCCAGCAGCTACAGGAGGAACTACGAGCAGTACTTC.

The CDR3 reads CASSFTGGLFYGYTF. The CDR3 DNA is TGTGCCAGCAGCTTTACAGGGGGCCTCTTCTATGGCTACACCTTC. The V gene is TRBV7-8, the J gene TRBJ1-2; 9 bases are shared with TRBD1. The junction had 6 bases not matched to a gene; V was cut back by 3 bases and J by 4 bases. The CDR3 length is 15 residues. Looked up from germline, CDR1 is SGHVS and CDR2 is FQNEAQ.

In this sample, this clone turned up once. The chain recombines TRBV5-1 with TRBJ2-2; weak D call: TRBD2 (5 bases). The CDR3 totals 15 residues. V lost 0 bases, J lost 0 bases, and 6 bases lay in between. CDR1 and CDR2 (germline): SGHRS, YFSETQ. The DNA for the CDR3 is TGCGCCAGCAGCTTGGCGGGAACGAACACCGGGGAGCTGTTTTTT. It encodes CASSLAGTNTGELFF.

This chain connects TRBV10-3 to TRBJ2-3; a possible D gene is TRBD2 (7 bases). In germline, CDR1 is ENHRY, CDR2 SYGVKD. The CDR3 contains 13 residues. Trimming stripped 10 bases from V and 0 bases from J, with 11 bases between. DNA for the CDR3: TGTGCCACCAGGGGAGGGAGCACAGATACGCAGTATTTT. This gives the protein CATRGGSTDTQYF.

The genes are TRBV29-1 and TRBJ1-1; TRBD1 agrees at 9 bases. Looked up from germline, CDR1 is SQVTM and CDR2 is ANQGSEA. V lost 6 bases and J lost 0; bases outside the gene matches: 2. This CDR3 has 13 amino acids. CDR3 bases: TGCAGCGTGGACAGGGGTATGAACACTGAAGCTTTCTTT. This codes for CSVDRGMNTEAFF.

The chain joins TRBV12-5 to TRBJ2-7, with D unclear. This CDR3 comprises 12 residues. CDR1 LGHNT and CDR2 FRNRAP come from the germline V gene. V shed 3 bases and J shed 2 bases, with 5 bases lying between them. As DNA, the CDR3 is TGTGCTAGTGGTTTAGGTACCTACGAGCAGTACTTC. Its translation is CASGLGTYEQYF.

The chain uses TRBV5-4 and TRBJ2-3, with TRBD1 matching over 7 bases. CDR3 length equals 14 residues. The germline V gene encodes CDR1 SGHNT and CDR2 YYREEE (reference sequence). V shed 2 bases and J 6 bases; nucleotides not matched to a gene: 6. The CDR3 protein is CASSLYRGSDTQYF. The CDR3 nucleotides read TGTGCCAGCAGCTTATACAGGGGATCCGATACGCAGTATTTT. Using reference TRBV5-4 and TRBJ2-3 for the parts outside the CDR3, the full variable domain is ETGVTQSPTHLIKTRGQQVTLRCSSQSGHNTVSWYQQALGQGPQFIFQYYREEENGRGNFPPRFSGLQFPNYSSELNVNALELDDSALYLCASSLYRGSDTQYFGPGTRLTVL.

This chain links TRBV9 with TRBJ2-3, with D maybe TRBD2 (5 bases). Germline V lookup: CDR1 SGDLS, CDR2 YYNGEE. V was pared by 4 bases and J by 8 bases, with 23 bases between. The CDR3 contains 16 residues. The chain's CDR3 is CASSSRLTRTEGTQYF. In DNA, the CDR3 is TGTGCCAGCAGCTCCCGACTAACAAGGACCGAAGGTACGCAGTATTTT.

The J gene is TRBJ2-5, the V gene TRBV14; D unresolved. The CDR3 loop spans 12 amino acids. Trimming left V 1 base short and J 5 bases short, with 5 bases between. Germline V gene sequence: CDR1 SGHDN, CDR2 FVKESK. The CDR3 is CASSQVMETQYF. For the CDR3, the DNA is TGTGCCAGCAGCCAAGTAATGGAGACCCAGTACTTC.

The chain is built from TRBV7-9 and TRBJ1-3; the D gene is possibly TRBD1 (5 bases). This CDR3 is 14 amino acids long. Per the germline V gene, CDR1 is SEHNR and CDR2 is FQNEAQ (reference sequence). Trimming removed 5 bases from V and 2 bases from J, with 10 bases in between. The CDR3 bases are TGTGCCAGCAGCCCTGGGACGCCTGGAAACACCATATATTTT. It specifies CASSPGTPGNTIYF.

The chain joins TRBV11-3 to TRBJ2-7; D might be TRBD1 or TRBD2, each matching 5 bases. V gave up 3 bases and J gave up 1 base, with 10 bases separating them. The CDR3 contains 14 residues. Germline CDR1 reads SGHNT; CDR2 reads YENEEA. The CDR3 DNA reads TGTGCCAGCAGCTTTAGAGGGGATTCCTACGAGCAGTACTTC. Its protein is CASSFRGDSYEQYF.

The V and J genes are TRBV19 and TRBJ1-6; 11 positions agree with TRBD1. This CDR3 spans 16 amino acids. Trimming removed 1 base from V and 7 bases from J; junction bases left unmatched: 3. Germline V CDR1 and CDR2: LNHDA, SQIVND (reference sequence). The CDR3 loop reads CASSIGDRGGNSPLHF. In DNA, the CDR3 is TGTGCCAGTAGTATAGGGGACAGGGGGGGGAATTCACCCCTCCACTTT.

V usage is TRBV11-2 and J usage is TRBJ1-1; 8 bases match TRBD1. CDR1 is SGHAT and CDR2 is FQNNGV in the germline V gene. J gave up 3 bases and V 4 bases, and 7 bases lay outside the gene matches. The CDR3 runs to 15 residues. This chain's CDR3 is CASSSWDRIDTEAFF. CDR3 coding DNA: TGTGCCAGCAGCTCCTGGGACAGGATTGACACTGAAGCTTTCTTT. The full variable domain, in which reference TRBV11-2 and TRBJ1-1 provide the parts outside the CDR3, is EAGVAQSPRYKIIEKRQSVAFWCNPISGHATLYWYQQILGQGPKLLIQFQNNGVVDDSQLPKDRFSAERLKGVDSTLKIQPAKLEDSAVYLCASSSWDRIDTEAFFGQGTRLTVV.

For the CDR3, the DNA is TGTGCCAGCAGCTTAGGGCCCCTCACAGATACGCAGTATTTT. Amino acid sequence: CASSLGPLTDTQYF. This chain connects TRBV7-2 to TRBJ2-3; no clear D gene. The CDR3 extends over 14 amino acids. Trimming stripped 1 base from V and 2 bases from J, with 7 bases between. In germline, CDR1 is SGHTA, CDR2 FQGNSA.

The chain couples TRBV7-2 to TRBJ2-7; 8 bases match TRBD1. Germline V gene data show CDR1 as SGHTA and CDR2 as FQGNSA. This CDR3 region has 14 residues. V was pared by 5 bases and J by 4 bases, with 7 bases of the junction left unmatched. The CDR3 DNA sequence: TGTGCCAGCAGCCAACTGGACAGGGCTTACGAGCAGTACTTC. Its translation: CASSQLDRAYEQYF.

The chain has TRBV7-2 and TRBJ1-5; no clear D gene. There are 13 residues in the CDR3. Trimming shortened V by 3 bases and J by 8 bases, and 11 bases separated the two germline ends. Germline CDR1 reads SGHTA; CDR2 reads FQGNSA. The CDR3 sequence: CASSFGREKPQHF. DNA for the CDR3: TGTGCCAGCAGCTTTGGGAGGGAAAAGCCCCAGCATTTT.

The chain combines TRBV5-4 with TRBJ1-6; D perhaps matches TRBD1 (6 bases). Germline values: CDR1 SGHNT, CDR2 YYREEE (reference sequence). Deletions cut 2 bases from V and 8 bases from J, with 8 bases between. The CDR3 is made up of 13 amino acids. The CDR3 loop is CASSFNRDSPLHF. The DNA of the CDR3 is TGTGCCAGCAGCTTTAACAGGGATTCACCCCTCCACTTT. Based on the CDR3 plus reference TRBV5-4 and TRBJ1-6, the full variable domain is ETGVTQSPTHLIKTRGQQVTLRCSSQSGHNTVSWYQQALGQGPQFIFQYYREEENGRGNFPPRFSGLQFPNYSSELNVNALELDDSALYLCASSFNRDSPLHFGNGTRLTVT.

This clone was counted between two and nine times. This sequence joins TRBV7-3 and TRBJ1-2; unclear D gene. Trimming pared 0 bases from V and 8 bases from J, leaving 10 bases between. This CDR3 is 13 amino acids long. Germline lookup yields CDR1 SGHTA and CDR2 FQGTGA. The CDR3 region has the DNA TGTGCCAGCAGCTTAACGACGGAGGCAGGCTACACCTTC. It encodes CASSLTTEAGYTF.

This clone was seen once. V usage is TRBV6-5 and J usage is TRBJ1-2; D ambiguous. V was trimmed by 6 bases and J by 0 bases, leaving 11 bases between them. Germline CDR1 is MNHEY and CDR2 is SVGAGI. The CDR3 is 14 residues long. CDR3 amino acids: CASSPQIANYGYTF. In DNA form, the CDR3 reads TGTGCCAGCAGCCCCCAGATAGCTAACTATGGCTACACCTTC.

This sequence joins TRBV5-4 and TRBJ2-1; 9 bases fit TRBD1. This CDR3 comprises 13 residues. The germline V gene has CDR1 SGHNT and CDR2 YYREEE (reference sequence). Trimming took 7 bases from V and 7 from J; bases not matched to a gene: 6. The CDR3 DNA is TGTGCCAGCTCGTGGGACAGGGAGAATGAGCAGTTCTTC. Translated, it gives CASSWDRENEQFF. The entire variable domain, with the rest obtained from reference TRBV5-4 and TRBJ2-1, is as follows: ETGVTQSPTHLIKTRGQQVTLRCSSQSGHNTVSWYQQALGQGPQFIFQYYREEENGRGNFPPRFSGLQFPNYSSELNVNALELDDSALYLCASSWDRENEQFFGPGTRLTVL.